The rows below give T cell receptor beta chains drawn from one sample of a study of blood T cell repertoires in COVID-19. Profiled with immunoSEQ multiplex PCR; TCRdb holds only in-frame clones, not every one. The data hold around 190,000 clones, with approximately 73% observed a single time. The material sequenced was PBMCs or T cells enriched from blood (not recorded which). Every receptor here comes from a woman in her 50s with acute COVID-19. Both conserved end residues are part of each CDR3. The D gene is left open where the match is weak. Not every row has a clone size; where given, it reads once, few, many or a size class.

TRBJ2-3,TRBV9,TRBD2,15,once,TGTGCCAGCACCCTCGGGGGGGTCGCCCTGGATACGCAGTATTTT,CASTLGGVALDTQYF
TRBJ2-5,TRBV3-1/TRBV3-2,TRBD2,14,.,TGTGCCAGCAGCCACTCAGCGGGGGGGGAGACCCAGTACTTC,CASSHSAGGETQYF
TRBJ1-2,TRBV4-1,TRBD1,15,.,TGCGCCAGCAGCCAAGGGGACAGCATTAACTATGGCTACACCTTC,CASSQGDSINYGYTF
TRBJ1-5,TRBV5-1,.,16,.,TGCGCCAGCAGCTTGGGGTTTCAGGACACCAATCAGCCCCAGCATTTT,CASSLGFQDTNQPQHF
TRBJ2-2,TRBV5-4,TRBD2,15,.,TGTGCCAGCAGCTTGCGGGGGGGTGGCACCGGGGAGCTGTTTTTT,CASSLRGGGTGELFF
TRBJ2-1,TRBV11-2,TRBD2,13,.,TGTGCCAGCAGCTTACGGTGGGGGGGTGAGCAGTTCTTC,CASSLRWGGEQFF
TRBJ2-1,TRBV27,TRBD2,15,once,TGTGCCAGCAGCGGGGCGGGGGGGCCTTACAATGAGCAGTTCTTC,CASSGAGGPYNEQFF
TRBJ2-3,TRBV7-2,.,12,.,TGTGCCAGCAGCACGTCCGGAGATACGCAGTATTTT,CASSTSGDTQYF
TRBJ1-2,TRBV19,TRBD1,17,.,TGTGCCAGTACCCAAATGAACCCGGGACAGGGGAACTATGGCTACACCTTC,CASTQMNPGQGNYGYTF
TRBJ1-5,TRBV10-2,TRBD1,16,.,TGCGCCAGCAGTGAGTTGGGGACAGCGGGCAATCAGCCCCAGCATTTT,CASSELGTAGNQPQHF
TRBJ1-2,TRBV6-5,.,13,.,TGTGCCAGCAACCCGACGGGAGCTGCAGGCTACACCTTC,CASNPTGAAGYTF
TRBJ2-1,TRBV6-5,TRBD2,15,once,TGTGCCAGCACCTCCAAAGGGGAGGGGATTAATGAGCAGTTCTTC,CASTSKGEGINEQFF
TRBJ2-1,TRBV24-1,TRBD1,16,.,TGTGCCACCAGTGTCCTAGGGACAGGGTTTAACAATGAGCAGTTCTTC,CATSVLGTGFNNEQFF
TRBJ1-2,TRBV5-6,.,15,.,TGTGCCAGCAGCTTGGGGCCGCAGGGGAATTATGGCTACACCTTC,CASSLGPQGNYGYTF
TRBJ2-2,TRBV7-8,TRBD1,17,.,TGTGCCAGCAGCCGACTGAGACAGGGTACCAACACCGGGGAGCTGTTTTTT,CASSRLRQGTNTGELFF
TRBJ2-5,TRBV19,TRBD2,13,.,TGTGCCAGCGGCCTAGCGGGGGCACCAGCCCAGTACTTC,CASGLAGAPAQYF
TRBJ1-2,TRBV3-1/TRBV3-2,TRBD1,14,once,TGTGCCAGCAGCCCAGGACAGGGGGCGTACGGCTACACCTTC,CASSPGQGAYGYTF
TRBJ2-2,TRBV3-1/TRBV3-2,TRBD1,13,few,TGTGCCAGCAGCCATCAGGGGGCCGGGGAGCTGTTTTTT,CASSHQGAGELFF
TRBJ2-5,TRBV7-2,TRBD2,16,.,TGTGCCAGCAGCTTCGGTAGCGGGGGGTTGGGAGAGACCCAGTACTTC,CASSFGSGGLGETQYF
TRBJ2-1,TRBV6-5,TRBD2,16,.,TGTGCCAGCAGTTACTCGATTAGCGGGGGGGCCCGGGAGCAGTTCTTC,CASSYSISGGAREQFF
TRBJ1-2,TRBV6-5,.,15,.,TGTGCCAGCAGTTACGGTAGCTCAAAAAATTGGGGCTACACCTTC,CASSYGSSKNWGYTF
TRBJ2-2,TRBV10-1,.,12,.,TGCGCCAGCAGCCTCAGCGGCGGGGAGCTGTTTTTT,CASSLSGGELFF
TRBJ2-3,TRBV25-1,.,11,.,TGTGCCAGCAGTGCGGGTCCCACGCAGTATTTT,CASSAGPTQYF
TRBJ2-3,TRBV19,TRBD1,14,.,TGTGCCAGTATAGACAGGGGGCGAACAGATACGCAGTATTTT,CASIDRGRTDTQYF
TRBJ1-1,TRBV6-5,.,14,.,TGTGCCAGCAGGACTAGGACCGCCCGGGCTGAAGCTTTCTTT,CASRTRTARAEAFF
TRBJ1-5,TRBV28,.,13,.,TGTGCCAGCAGTTTACAACATAATCAGCCCCAGCATTTT,CASSLQHNQPQHF
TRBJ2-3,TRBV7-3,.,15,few,TGTGCCAGCAGCTTAGGGGGGGCAGGGACAGATACGCAGTATTTT,CASSLGGAGTDTQYF
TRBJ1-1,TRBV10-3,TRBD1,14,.,TGTGCCATCAGGGAAACACAGGGGTTCACTGAAGCTTTCTTT,CAIRETQGFTEAFF
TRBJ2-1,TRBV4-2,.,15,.,TGTGCCAGCAGCCAAGGACTTATGTCCTACAATGAGCAGTTCTTC,CASSQGLMSYNEQFF
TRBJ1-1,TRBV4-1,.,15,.,TGCGCCAGCAGCCCCACTCCGGGGGGAAACACTGAAGCTTTCTTT,CASSPTPGGNTEAFF
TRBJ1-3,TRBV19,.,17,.,TGTGCCAGTAGATGGTCCGGACAGATGAGCTCTGGAAACACCATATATTTT,CASRWSGQMSSGNTIYF
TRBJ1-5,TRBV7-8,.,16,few,TGTGCCAGCAGCTTATTTAGGACAGTTAGCAATCAGCCCCAGCATTTT,CASSLFRTVSNQPQHF
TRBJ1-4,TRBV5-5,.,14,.,TGTGCCAGCAGCCCGGCCGGAGGTCGTGAAAAACTGTTTTTT,CASSPAGGREKLFF
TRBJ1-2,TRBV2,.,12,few,TGTGCCAGCAGTCCGGACAGCTATGGCTACACCTTC,CASSPDSYGYTF
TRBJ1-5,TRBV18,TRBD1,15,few,TGTGCCAGCTCAGGACAGGGCGGCCAATATCAGCCCCAGCATTTT,CASSGQGGQYQPQHF
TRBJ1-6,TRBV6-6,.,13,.,TGTGCCAGCGGGCCTCCTATTATTTCACCCCTCCACTTT,CASGPPIISPLHF
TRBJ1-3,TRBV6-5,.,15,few,TGTGCCAGCAGAAGGGGTCGGACGGCCGGAAACACCATATATTTT,CASRRGRTAGNTIYF